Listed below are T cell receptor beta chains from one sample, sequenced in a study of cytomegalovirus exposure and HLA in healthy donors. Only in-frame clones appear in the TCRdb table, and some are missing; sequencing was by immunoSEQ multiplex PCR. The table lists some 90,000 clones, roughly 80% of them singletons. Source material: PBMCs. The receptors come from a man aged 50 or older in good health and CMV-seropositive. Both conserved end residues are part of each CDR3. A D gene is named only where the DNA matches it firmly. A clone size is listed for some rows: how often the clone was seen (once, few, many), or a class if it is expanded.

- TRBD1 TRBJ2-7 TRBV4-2 CASSGSGQGFSYEQYF TGTGCCAGCAGCGGCTCGGGACAGGGGTTCTCCTACGAGCAGTACTTC
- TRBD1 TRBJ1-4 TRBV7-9 CASSRTGSNEKLFF TGTGCCAGCAGCCGGACAGGGAGTAATGAAAAACTGTTTTTT
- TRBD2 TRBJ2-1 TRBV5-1 CASSPYPGGTYNEQFF TGCGCCAGCAGCCCCTACCCGGGAGGCACTTACAATGAGCAGTTCTTC
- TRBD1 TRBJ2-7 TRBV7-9 CSSSLTPGTGQTYEQYF TGTTCCAGCAGCTTGACCCCAGGGACAGGACAAACCTACGAGCAGTACTTC
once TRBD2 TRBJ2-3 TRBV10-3 CAIRREGSTDTQYF TGTGCCATCCGGCGGGAGGGAAGCACAGATACGCAGTATTTT
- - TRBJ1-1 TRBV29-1 CSVRVAGNTEAFF TGCAGCGTTAGGGTTGCGGGGAACACTGAAGCTTTCTTT
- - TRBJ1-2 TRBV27 CASSLSGREGYTF TGTGCCAGCAGTTTATCGGGCAGGGAAGGCTACACCTTC
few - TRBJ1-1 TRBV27 CASSLSDADTEAFF TGTGCCAGCAGTTTGTCGGATGCGGACACTGAAGCTTTCTTT
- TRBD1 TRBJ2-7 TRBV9 CASSFGQGYEQYF TGTGCCAGCAGCTTCGGACAGGGCTACGAGCAGTACTTC
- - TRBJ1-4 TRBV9 CASSAGNSDEKLFF TGTGCCAGCAGCGCGGGGAATTCTGATGAAAAACTGTTTTTT
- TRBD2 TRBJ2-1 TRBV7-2 CASSLGTSHNEQFF TGTGCCAGCAGCTTAGGGACTAGTCACAATGAGCAGTTCTTC
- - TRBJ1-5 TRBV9 CASSLVGGNQPQHF TGTGCCAGCAGCCTAGTGGGGGGAAATCAGCCCCAGCATTTT
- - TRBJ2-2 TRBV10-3 CAISDRGSTGELFF TGTGCCATCAGTGATCGGGGATCCACCGGGGAGCTGTTTTTT
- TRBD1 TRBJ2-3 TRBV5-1 CASSLQGAGDTQYF TGCGCCAGCAGCTTACAGGGGGCCGGAGATACGCAGTATTTT